The 11 T cell receptor beta chains below were found in one sample sequenced in a study of shared T cell receptors in the human thymus. Sequencing was performed with immunoSEQ multiplex PCR; in TCRdb, only in-frame clones are kept and a portion is missing. Here the sample spans some 760,000 clones, roughly 88% being singletons. In addition, the sample was reused for a study of human thymus T cells.

Sequenced material: thymocytes. The source of these receptors is a girl in the first two years of life with a congenital heart defect.

This clone was counted once. The chain has TRBV9 and TRBJ2-1; D is perhaps TRBD1 (6 bases). The germline V gene encodes CDR1 SGDLS and CDR2 YYNGEE. The CDR3 length is 15 residues. Trimming removed 0 bases from V and 8 bases from J, with 15 bases in between. This chain's CDR3 is CASSVDRELIHEQFF. CDR3 DNA: TGTGCCAGCAGCGTAGACAGGGAGTTGATCCATGAGCAGTTCTTC.

The rearrangement links TRBV19 to TRBJ1-5; a weak D match, TRBD1 (6 bases). Germline lookup yields CDR1 LNHDA and CDR2 SQIVND (reference sequence). The V gene lost 7 bases and the J gene lost 9 bases, with 13 bases spanning the gap. This CDR3 spans 12 amino acids. CDR3 amino acids: CASKGRGGPQHF. As DNA, the CDR3 is TGTGCCAGTAAAGGGCGAGGGGGGCCCCAGCATTTT.

This clone was observed a single time. The chain couples TRBV5-4 to TRBJ2-3; 12 bases line up with TRBD1. V lost 5 bases and J lost 6; bases outside the gene matches: 19. The CDR3 runs to 19 residues. Looked up from germline, CDR1 is SGHNT and CDR2 is YYREEE (reference sequence). The CDR3: CASRSPGQGALSPEDTQYF. The CDR3 DNA sequence: TGTGCCAGCAGATCCCCGGGACAGGGGGCCCTTTCCCCCGAGGATACGCAGTATTTT.

CDR3 in amino acids: CASSPDAGHYEQYF. The CDR3 nucleotides read TGTGCCAGCTCACCTGACGCAGGTCACTACGAGCAGTACTTC. The chain carries TRBV18 and TRBJ2-7; no firm D call. Germline V gene lookup returns CDR1 KGHSH and CDR2 LQKENI. The V end lost 3 bases, the J end lost 3 bases, and 12 bases lay between the germline ends. This CDR3 spans 14 amino acids.

J is TRBJ1-4 and V is TRBV5-6, with D perhaps TRBD1 (5 bases). CDR3 length equals 14 residues. V was shortened by 2 bases and J by 7 bases, with 12 bases between the two germline ends. Germline V CDR1 and CDR2: SGHDT, YYEEEE. The CDR3 bases are TGTGCCAGCAGCTTAAGGGGTGTAGTTGAAAAACTGTTTTTT. Translation gives CASSLRGVVEKLFF.

The rearrangement joins TRBV5-1 to TRBJ1-2; no firm D call. V lost 0 bases and J 5 bases, leaving 8 bases between the germline ends. CDR1 SGHRS and CDR2 YFSETQ come from the germline V gene. The CDR3 is made up of 13 amino acids. The CDR3 sequence is CASSLDRLYGYTF. For the CDR3, the DNA is TGCGCCAGCAGCTTGGACAGACTATATGGCTACACCTTC.

The chain links TRBV4-3 to TRBJ1-2; D is perhaps TRBD1 (6 bases). The CDR3 is made up of 20 amino acids. V lost 4 bases and J 4 bases, leaving 31 bases between the germline ends. Germline values: CDR1 LGHNA, CDR2 YSLEER. The CDR3 coding sequence is TGCGCCAGCAGCCGTGCCACCGAAAACAGGGCCCACAAAAAAGTCTATGGCTACACCTTC. Translation: CASSRATENRAHKKVYGYTF.

V gene TRBV28 combines with J gene TRBJ1-3; D gene unclear. Trimming stripped 7 bases from V and 4 bases from J, with 8 bases between. This CDR3 region has 12 residues. Germline V CDR1 and CDR2: MDHEN, SYDVKM. In DNA, the CDR3 is TGTGCCAGCACCCTGAGAGGAAACACCATATATTTT. Its translation is CASTLRGNTIYF.

This chain uses TRBV4-3 with TRBJ1-2; 9 bases fit TRBD1. The CDR3 sequence is 14 residues long. V gave up 3 bases and J gave up 6 bases; unmatched junction bases: 5. Germline V gene sequence: CDR1 LGHNA, CDR2 YSLEER. This CDR3 is CASSHSTGGHGYTF. The CDR3 DNA follows: TGCGCCAGCAGCCACTCGACAGGGGGACATGGCTACACCTTC.

The chain joins TRBV28 to TRBJ2-5; no clear D gene. CDR1 is MDHEN and CDR2 is SYDVKM in the germline V gene. This CDR3 region has 15 residues. The germline V and J ends were trimmed by 6 bases and 1 base, with 15 bases remaining between them. The CDR3 nucleotides read TGTGCCAGCAGATCCGGAACAGTGACCCAAGAGACCCAGTACTTC. Protein sequence: CASRSGTVTQETQYF.

A note on this clone: Mismatch with germline at one junction end may stem from a read error. The chain uses TRBV25-1 and TRBJ2-5; TRBD2 might be the D (5 bases). Germline V lookup: CDR1 MGHDK, CDR2 SYGVNS. The CDR3 sequence is 14 residues long. The CDR3 here is CASSARGLGETQHF. DNA for the CDR3: TGTGCCAGCAGTGCCAGAGGGCTAGGAGAGACCCAGCACTTC.